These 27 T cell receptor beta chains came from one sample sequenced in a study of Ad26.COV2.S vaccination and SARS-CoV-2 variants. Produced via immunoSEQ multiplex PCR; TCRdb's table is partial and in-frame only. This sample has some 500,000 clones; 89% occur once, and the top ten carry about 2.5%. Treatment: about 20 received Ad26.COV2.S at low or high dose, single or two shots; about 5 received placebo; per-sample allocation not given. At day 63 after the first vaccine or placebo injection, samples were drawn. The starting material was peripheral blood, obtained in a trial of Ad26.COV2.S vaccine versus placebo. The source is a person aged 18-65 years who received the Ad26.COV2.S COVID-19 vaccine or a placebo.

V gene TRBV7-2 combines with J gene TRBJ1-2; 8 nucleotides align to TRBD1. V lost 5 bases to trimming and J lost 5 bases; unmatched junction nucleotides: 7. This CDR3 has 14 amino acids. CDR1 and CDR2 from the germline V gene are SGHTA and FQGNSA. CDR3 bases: TGTGCCAGCAGCCACACAGGGGGTGATTATGGCTACACCTTC. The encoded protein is CASSHTGGDYGYTF.

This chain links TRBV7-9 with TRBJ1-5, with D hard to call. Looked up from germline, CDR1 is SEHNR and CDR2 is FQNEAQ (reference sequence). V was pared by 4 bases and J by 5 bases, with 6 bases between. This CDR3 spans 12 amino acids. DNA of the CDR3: TGTGCCAGCAGCTGGGAGGATCAGCCCCAGCATTTT. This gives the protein CASSWEDQPQHF.

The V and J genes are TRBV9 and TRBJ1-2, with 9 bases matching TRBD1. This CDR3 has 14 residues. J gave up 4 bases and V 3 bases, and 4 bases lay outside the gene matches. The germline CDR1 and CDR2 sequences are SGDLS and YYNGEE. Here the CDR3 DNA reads TGTGCCAGCAGCGACAGGGGGCTTAGCTATGGCTACACCTTC. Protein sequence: CASSDRGLSYGYTF.

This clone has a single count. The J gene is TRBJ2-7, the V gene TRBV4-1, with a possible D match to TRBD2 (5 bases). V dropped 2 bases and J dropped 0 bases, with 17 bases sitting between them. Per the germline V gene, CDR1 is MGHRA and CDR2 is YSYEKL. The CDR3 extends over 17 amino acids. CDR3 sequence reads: CASSQPRGGILSYEQYF. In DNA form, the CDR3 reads TGCGCCAGCAGCCAACCTCGGGGTGGAATACTCTCCTACGAGCAGTACTTC.

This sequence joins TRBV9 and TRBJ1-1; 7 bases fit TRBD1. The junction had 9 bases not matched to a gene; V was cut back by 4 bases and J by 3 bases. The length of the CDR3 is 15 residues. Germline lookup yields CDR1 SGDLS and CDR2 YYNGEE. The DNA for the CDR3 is TGTGCCAGCAGCCCCATTCGACAGGGCCACACTGAAGCTTTCTTT. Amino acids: CASSPIRQGHTEAFF.

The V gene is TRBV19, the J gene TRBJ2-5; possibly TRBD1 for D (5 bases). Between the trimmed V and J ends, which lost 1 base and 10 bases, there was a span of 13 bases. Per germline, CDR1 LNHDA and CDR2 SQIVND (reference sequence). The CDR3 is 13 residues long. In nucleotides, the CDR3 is TGTGCCAGTAGTATAGTAGCAGCAGGGTTCCAGTACTTC. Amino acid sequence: CASSIVAAGFQYF.

This CDR3 is CASSLGGWTGHNSPLHF. The CDR3 region has the DNA TGTGCCAGCAGCTTAGGCGGTTGGACAGGGCATAATTCACCCCTCCACTTT. V gene TRBV7-2 combines with J gene TRBJ1-6; 8 nucleotides line up with TRBD1. With 1 base clipped from V and 5 bases from J, the junction kept 7 bases outside the gene matches. Germline loops: CDR1 SGHTA, CDR2 FQGNSA. CDR3 size: 17 residues.

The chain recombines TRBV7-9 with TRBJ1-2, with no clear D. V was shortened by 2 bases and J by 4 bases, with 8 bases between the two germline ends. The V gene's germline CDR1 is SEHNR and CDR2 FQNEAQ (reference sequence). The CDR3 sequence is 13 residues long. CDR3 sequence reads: CASSLSWPYGYTF. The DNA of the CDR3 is TGTGCCAGCAGCTTAAGCTGGCCCTATGGCTACACCTTC.

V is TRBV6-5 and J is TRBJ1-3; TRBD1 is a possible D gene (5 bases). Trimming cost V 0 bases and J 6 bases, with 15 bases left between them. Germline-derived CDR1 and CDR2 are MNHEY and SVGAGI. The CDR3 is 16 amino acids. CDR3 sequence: CASSYSLTGSENTIYF. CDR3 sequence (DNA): TGTGCCAGCAGTTACTCATTAACAGGTTCCGAAAACACCATATATTTT.

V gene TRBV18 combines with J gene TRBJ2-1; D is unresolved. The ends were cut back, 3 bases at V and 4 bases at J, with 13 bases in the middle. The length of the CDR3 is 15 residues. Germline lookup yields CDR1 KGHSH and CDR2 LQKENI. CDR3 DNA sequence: TGTGCCAGCTCACCCGTGTCCAATCTGTACAATGAGCAGTTCTTC. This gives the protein CASSPVSNLYNEQFF.

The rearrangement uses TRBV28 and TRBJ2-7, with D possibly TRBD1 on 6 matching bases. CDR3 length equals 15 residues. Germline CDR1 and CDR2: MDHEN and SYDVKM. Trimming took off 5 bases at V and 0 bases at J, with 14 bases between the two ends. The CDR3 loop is CASSPTGLISYEQYV. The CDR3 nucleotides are TGTGCCAGCAGTCCTACAGGGCTAATCTCCTACGAGCAGTACGTC.

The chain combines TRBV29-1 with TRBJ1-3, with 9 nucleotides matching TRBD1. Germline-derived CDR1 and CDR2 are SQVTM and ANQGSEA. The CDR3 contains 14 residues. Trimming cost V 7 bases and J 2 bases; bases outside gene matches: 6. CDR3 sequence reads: CSAGQGLAGNTIYF. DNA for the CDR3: TGCAGCGCCGGACAGGGGCTGGCTGGAAACACCATATATTTT.

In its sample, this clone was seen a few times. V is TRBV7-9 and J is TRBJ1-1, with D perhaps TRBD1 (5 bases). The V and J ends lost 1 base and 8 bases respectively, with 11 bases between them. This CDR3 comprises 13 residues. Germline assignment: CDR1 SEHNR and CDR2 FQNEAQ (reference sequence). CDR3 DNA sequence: TGTGCCAGCAGCTTAGGGGGGGATGACGAAGCTTTCTTT. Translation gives CASSLGGDDEAFF.

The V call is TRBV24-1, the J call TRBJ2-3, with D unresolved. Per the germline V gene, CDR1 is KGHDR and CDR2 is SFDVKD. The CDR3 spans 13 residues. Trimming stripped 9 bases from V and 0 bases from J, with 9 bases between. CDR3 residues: CATQPGSTDTQYF. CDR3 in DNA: TGTGCCACCCAACCGGGCAGCACAGATACGCAGTATTTT.

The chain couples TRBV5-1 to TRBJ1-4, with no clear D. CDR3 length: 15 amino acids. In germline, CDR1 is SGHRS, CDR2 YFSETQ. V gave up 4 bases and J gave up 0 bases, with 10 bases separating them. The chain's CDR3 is CASSRTQPTNEKLFF. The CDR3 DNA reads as TGCGCCAGCAGCCGGACCCAACCAACTAATGAAAAACTGTTTTTT.

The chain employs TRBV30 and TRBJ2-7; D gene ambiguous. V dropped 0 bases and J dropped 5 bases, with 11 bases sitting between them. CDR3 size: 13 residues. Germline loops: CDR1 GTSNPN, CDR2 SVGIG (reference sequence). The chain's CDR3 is CAWSVGLMDEQYV. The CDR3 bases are TGTGCCTGGAGTGTTGGTCTAATGGACGAGCAGTACGTC.

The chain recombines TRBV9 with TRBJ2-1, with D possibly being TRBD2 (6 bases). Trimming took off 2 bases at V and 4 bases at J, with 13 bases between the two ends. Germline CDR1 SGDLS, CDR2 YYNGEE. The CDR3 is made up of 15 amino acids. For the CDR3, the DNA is TGTGCCAGCAGCGTGGCGGGAATAAGGTACAATGAGCAGTTCTTC. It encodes CASSVAGIRYNEQFF. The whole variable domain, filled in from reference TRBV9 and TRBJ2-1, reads DSGVTQTPKHLITATGQRVTLRCSPRSGDLSVYWYQQSLDQGLQFLIQYYNGEERAKGNILERFSAQQFPDLHSELNLSSLELGDSALYFCASSVAGIRYNEQFFGPGTRLTVL.

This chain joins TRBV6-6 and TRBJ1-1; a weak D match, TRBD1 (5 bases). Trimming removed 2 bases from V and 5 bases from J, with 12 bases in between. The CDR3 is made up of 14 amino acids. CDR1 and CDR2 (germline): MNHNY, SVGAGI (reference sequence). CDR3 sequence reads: CASSYESGLTEAFF. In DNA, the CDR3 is TGTGCCAGCAGTTACGAGTCAGGGCTGACTGAAGCTTTCTTT.

The CDR3 sequence: CATSRTLPRGETQYF. In DNA, the CDR3 is TGTGCCACCAGCAGAACACTCCCGAGGGGGGAGACCCAGTACTTC. This sequence joins TRBV15 and TRBJ2-5; possible D gene TRBD1, 6 bases. Trimming took off 2 bases at V and 5 bases at J, with 15 bases between the two ends. This CDR3 has 15 amino acids. From germline, CDR1 is LNHNV and CDR2 YYDKDF (reference sequence).

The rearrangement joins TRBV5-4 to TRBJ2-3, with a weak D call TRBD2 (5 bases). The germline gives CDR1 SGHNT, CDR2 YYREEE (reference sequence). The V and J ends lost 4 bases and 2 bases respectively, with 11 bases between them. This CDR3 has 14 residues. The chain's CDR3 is CASSQNDYTDTQYF. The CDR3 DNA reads TGTGCCAGCAGCCAGAACGACTACACAGATACGCAGTATTTT. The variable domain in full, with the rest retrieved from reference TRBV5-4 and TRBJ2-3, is ETGVTQSPTHLIKTRGQQVTLRCSSQSGHNTVSWYQQALGQGPQFIFQYYREEENGRGNFPPRFSGLQFPNYSSELNVNALELDDSALYLCASSQNDYTDTQYFGPGTRLTVL.

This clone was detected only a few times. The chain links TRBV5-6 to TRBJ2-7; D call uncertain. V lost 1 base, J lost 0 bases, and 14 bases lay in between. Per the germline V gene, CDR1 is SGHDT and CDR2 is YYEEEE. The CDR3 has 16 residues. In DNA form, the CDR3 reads TGTGCCAGCAGCTTGTCGCGCCTTCCTAGCTCCTACGAGCAGTACTTC. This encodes CASSLSRLPSSYEQYF.

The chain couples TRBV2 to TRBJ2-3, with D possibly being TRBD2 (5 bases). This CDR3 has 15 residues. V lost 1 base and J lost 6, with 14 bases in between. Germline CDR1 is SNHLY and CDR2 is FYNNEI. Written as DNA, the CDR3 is TGTGCCAGCAGTGAAGGGACTGCCTTTGGGGATACGCAGTATTTT. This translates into CASSEGTAFGDTQYF.

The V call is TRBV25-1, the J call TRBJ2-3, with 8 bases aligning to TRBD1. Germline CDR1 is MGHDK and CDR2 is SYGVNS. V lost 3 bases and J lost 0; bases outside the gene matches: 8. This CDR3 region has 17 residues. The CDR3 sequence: CASSEGKGQGSTDTQYF. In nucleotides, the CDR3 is TGTGCCAGCAGTGAGGGCAAAGGACAGGGTAGCACAGATACGCAGTATTTT.

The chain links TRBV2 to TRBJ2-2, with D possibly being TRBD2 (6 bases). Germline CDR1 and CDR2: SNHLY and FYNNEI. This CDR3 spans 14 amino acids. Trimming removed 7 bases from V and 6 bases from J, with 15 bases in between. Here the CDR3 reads CASTPWQRAGELFF. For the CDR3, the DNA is TGTGCCAGCACCCCGTGGCAGCGGGCCGGGGAGCTGTTTTTT.

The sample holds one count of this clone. CDR3 nucleotide sequence: TGTGCCAGCAGCCCCCCGGGGACAGGGGACCCCGATCAGCCCCAGCATTTT. The encoded protein is CASSPPGTGDPDQPQHF. The rearrangement links TRBV7-8 to TRBJ1-5; TRBD1 aligns across 10 bases. From germline, CDR1 is SGHVS and CDR2 FQNEAQ. The CDR3 sequence is 17 residues long. Trimming cost V 5 bases and J 5 bases; bases outside gene matches: 12.

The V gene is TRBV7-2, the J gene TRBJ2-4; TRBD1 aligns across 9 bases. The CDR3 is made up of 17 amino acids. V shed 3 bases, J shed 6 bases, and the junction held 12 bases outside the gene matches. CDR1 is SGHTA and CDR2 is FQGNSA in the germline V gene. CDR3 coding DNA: TGTGCCAGCAGCTTCCTTCCGGGACAGGGTATGGGAAACATTCAGTACTTC. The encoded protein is CASSFLPGQGMGNIQYF.

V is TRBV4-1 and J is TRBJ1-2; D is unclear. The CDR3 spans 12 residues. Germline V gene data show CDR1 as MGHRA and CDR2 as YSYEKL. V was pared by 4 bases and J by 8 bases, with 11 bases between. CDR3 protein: CASSPNRGGYTF. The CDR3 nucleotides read TGCGCCAGCAGCCCTAATCGAGGGGGCTACACCTTC.